The T cell receptor beta chain under discussion was sequenced for a study of blood T cell repertoires in COVID-19. Study background: The samples span acute and convalescent COVID-19 from the United States, Italy and Spain. Sample material is recorded as cDNA or gDNA derived from T cells, B-cell-depleted T cells, or PBMCs.

The CDR3 consists of 15 residues. Germline CDR1 is MDHEN and CDR2 is SYDVKM. Trimming pared 10 bases from V and 7 bases from J, leaving 22 bases between. How the authors handled the data: Quantification of nucleated cells was approximated via reference gene primer amplification. Clones were read by immunoSEQ multiplex PCR, and TCRdb kept only the in-frame ones, dropping some. V and J calls plus clone size are reproduced from that table; the DNA served to infer D and trimming. The sample consists of under 85,000 clones, around 89% of them appearing once. The V call is TRBV28, the J call TRBJ2-2; perhaps TRBD2 as D (6 bases). This sequence originates from a man in his sixties or seventies with active or convalescent COVID-19. Sequencing was carried out using peripheral blood. CDR3 sequence reads: CATQILAASSGELFF. The CDR3 DNA sequence: TGTGCCACCCAAATACTAGCTGCCTCGAGCGGGGAGCTGTTTTTT.